The 20 T cell receptor beta chains below all came from one sample that was sequenced in a study of cytomegalovirus exposure and HLA in healthy donors. Primers for the PCR totalled 60 Vbeta and 13 Jbeta. Assay used: immunoSEQ multiplex PCR; TCRdb lists only in-frame clones, some missing. The sample has approximately 40,000 clones, and its top ten clones hold about 1.7%. Sample: PBMCs. The receptors were gathered from a woman in her twenties or thirties in good health and CMV-seronegative.

The V gene is TRBV5-1, the J gene TRBJ2-7; TRBD1 agrees at 7 bases. The CDR3 covers 14 residues. Germline V gene lookup returns CDR1 SGHRS and CDR2 YFSETQ. V shed 4 bases and J 2 bases; nucleotides not matched to a gene: 6. CDR3 sequence reads: CASSISGQPYEQYF. CDR3 nucleotide sequence: TGCGCCAGCAGCATCTCGGGACAGCCCTACGAGCAGTACTTC.

The rearrangement links TRBV4-1 to TRBJ2-1, with 9 positions matching TRBD2. Germline assignment: CDR1 MGHRA and CDR2 YSYEKL. The CDR3 consists of 17 residues. V was clipped by 3 bases and J by 6 bases; unmatched bases: 12. CDR3 nucleotides: TGCGCCAGCAGCCACCGGATAGCGGGAGTGGCCGGCAATGAGCAGTTCTTC. It translates to CASSHRIAGVAGNEQFF.

CDR3 coding DNA: TGTGCCTGGAGTGTACTATCCGGGAGGGGCCTGGGGGCAGATACGCAGTATTTT. Its protein is CAWSVLSGRGLGADTQYF. The chain couples TRBV30 to TRBJ2-3, with 8 bases identical to TRBD2. From germline, CDR1 is GTSNPN and CDR2 SVGIG (reference sequence). J lost 4 bases, V lost 0 bases, and 15 bases had no gene match. CDR3 length: 18 amino acids.

This chain joins TRBV4-1 and TRBJ2-7; the D gene is possibly TRBD1 (6 bases). Germline-derived CDR1 and CDR2 are MGHRA and YSYEKL. Trimming removed 4 bases at V and 4 bases at J, with 14 bases between. CDR3 length equals 14 residues. CDR3 nucleotide sequence: TGCGCCAGCAGCCGAAGCAGGGGATATTACGAGCAGTACTTC. This sequence encodes CASSRSRGYYEQYF.

The V gene is TRBV6-5, the J gene TRBJ1-1, with no clear D. Germline loops: CDR1 MNHEY, CDR2 SVGAGI. The CDR3 loop spans 15 amino acids. V shed 1 base and J shed 5 bases, with 14 bases lying between them. For the CDR3, the DNA is TGTGCCAGCAGTTACTACGGGAAGAGGAGTACTGAAGCTTTCTTT. Its translation: CASSYYGKRSTEAFF.

J is TRBJ2-7 and V is TRBV19; D gene ambiguous. From germline, CDR1 is LNHDA and CDR2 SQIVND (reference sequence). There are 13 residues in the CDR3. Deletions cut 6 bases from V and 0 bases from J, with 9 bases between. As DNA, the CDR3 is TGTGCCAGTAGCGACATGACCTCCTACGAGCAGTACTTC. Its protein is CASSDMTSYEQYF.

This chain joins TRBV5-1 and TRBJ2-2; 8 nucleotides agree with TRBD2. Losses at the gene ends were 2 bases for V and 6 bases for J; bases not matched to a gene: 6. Germline CDR1 SGHRS, CDR2 YFSETQ. CDR3 length: 15 residues. CDR3 loop: CASSLGLAVAGELFF. CDR3 in DNA: TGCGCCAGCAGCTTAGGACTAGCTGTAGCCGGGGAGCTGTTTTTT.

The chain is built from TRBV27 and TRBJ1-5, with D possibly TRBD1 on 5 matching bases. V was clipped by 8 bases and J by 2 bases, with 10 bases between them. The CDR3 extends over 13 amino acids. CDR1 and CDR2 from the germline V gene are MNHEY and SMNVEV (reference sequence). This CDR3 is CASRRGGNQPQHF. The CDR3 DNA is TGTGCCAGCCGGCGGGGGGGCAATCAGCCCCAGCATTTT.

The gene calls are TRBV4-1 and TRBJ1-2, with TRBD1 identical over 7 bases. V was clipped by 4 bases and J by 4 bases; unmatched bases: 18. Germline values: CDR1 MGHRA, CDR2 YSYEKL. This CDR3 is 18 amino acids long. CDR3 loop: CASSLPRGQISAGYGYTF. Here the CDR3 DNA reads TGCGCCAGCAGCCTCCCCAGGGGACAGATCAGTGCCGGCTATGGCTACACCTTC.

The rearrangement uses TRBV2 and TRBJ2-7; TRBD2 might be the D (5 bases). The germline CDR1 and CDR2 sequences are SNHLY and FYNNEI. The CDR3 covers 12 residues. Trimming cost V 4 bases and J 6 bases, with 10 bases left between them. CDR3 nucleotide sequence: TGTGCCAGCAGTGCCCGCGGAGGCGAGCAGTACTTC. Encoded protein: CASSARGGEQYF.

V gene TRBV28 combines with J gene TRBJ1-1; weak D call: TRBD1 (5 bases). This CDR3 spans 15 amino acids. Trimming removed 6 bases at V and 0 bases at J, with 14 bases between. Germline-derived CDR1 and CDR2 are MDHEN and SYDVKM. The CDR3 DNA is TGTGCCAGCAGCTCCCCGGGACTGTTGAACACTGAAGCTTTCTTT. This sequence encodes CASSSPGLLNTEAFF.

This chain joins TRBV19 and TRBJ2-4; D possibly corresponds to TRBD2 (6 bases). V shed 5 bases and J shed 4 bases, with 9 bases lying between them. CDR1 LNHDA and CDR2 SQIVND come from the germline V gene (reference sequence). The CDR3 extends over 13 amino acids. CDR3 nucleotides: TGTGCCAGTAGTTTGGGGACTAAAAACATTCAGTACTTC. This gives the protein CASSLGTKNIQYF.

This chain links TRBV19 with TRBJ1-5, with D possibly matching TRBD1 (5 bases). The V end lost 3 bases, the J end lost 12 bases, and 12 bases lay between the germline ends. The germline V gene encodes CDR1 LNHDA and CDR2 SQIVND (reference sequence). The CDR3 totals 12 residues. The CDR3 coding sequence is TGTGCCAGTAGTATTGGGGCCGGGGGCCAGCATTTT. This encodes CASSIGAGGQHF. The full variable domain, with the rest looked up from reference TRBV19 and TRBJ1-5, is DGGITQSPKYLFRKEGQNVTLSCEQNLNHDAMYWYRQDPGQGLRLIYYSQIVNDFQKGDIAEGYSVSREKKESFPLTVTSAQKNPTAFYLCASSIGAGGQHFGDGTRLSIL.

The rearrangement joins TRBV19 to TRBJ2-4; the match to TRBD1 covers 10 bases. The trim removed 6 bases at V and 0 bases at J, leaving 11 bases unmatched. This CDR3 spans 18 amino acids. The V gene's germline CDR1 is LNHDA and CDR2 SQIVND (reference sequence). CDR3 in amino acids: CASRARDRGVLAKNIQYF. In DNA form, the CDR3 reads TGTGCCAGTAGGGCCCGGGACAGGGGCGTTTTAGCCAAAAACATTCAGTACTTC.

This rearrangement joins TRBV5-1 to TRBJ1-2, with a weak D call TRBD1 (5 bases). The CDR3 length is 14 residues. Germline values: CDR1 SGHRS, CDR2 YFSETQ. V lost 4 bases, J lost 8 bases, and 18 bases lay in between. In DNA form, the CDR3 reads TGCGCCAGCAGCCCGGGGGTCAGTGGCTCAGGCTACACCTTC. It specifies CASSPGVSGSGYTF.

This chain uses TRBV30 with TRBJ2-3; 7 nucleotides agree with TRBD2. The germline V gene has CDR1 GTSNPN and CDR2 SVGIG (reference sequence). Trimming at V came to 5 bases and at J to 1 base, leaving 6 bases not matched to a gene. This CDR3 region has 14 residues. The chain's CDR3 is CAWERGWGTDTQYF. The CDR3 DNA sequence: TGTGCCTGGGAGCGGGGATGGGGCACAGATACGCAGTATTTT. Looking up the rest from reference TRBV30 and TRBJ2-3 gives the full variable domain: SQTIHQWPATLVQPVGSPLSLECTVEGTSNPNLYWYRQAAGRGLQLLFYSVGIGQISSEVPQNLSASRPQDRQFILSSKKLLLSDSGFYLCAWERGWGTDTQYFGPGTRLTVL.

V gene TRBV9 combines with J gene TRBJ1-1, with D unclear. The CDR3 totals 13 residues. The V end lost 0 bases, the J end lost 3 bases, and 6 bases lay between the germline ends. Germline V lookup: CDR1 SGDLS, CDR2 YYNGEE. The CDR3 sequence is CASSVDTYTEAFF. As DNA, the CDR3 is TGTGCCAGCAGCGTAGACACCTACACTGAAGCTTTCTTT.

The chain joins TRBV5-1 to TRBJ2-7; D gene uncertain. Germline V gives CDR1 SGHRS, CDR2 YFSETQ. This CDR3 comprises 13 residues. V gave up 3 bases and J gave up 3 bases, with 10 bases separating them. CDR3 bases: TGCGCCAGCAGCTACAGACACGACTACGAGCAGTACTTC. Its protein product is CASSYRHDYEQYF.

This rearrangement joins TRBV6-6 to TRBJ1-4; D is undetermined. The CDR3 loop spans 15 amino acids. V shed 6 bases and J shed 0 bases, with 11 bases lying between them. The germline CDR1 and CDR2 sequences are MNHNY and SVGAGI (reference sequence). The CDR3, as DNA: TGTGCCAGCAGCCCTACGACAACAACTAATGAAAAACTGTTTTTT. Translated: CASSPTTTTNEKLFF.

The rearrangement uses TRBV19 and TRBJ2-1, with 7 bases identical to TRBD2. Germline V gene sequence: CDR1 LNHDA, CDR2 SQIVND (reference sequence). The CDR3 is 14 amino acids. With 5 bases clipped from V and 9 bases from J, the junction kept 10 bases outside the gene matches. CDR3 amino acids: CASSDWGGSGEQFF. CDR3 DNA: TGTGCCAGTAGTGATTGGGGCGGGAGTGGTGAGCAGTTCTTC.